These T cell receptor beta chains were read from a single sample in a study of blood T cell repertoires in COVID-19. Profiling relied on immunoSEQ multiplex PCR, and the TCRdb table lists in-frame clones only, not all of them. The sample comprises about 69,000 clones, approximately 78% of which are singletons, and approximately 25% rests with the top ten. The sequencing sample was made of peripheral blood. These receptors were obtained from a human donor in a cohort sampled during active COVID-19. Each CDR3 is given with its conserved first and last residue. A D gene is named only where the DNA matches it firmly. Size is omitted from some rows. Given values are once, few, many or a class for expanded clones.

>TRBJ2-3|.|.|TRBV12-3/TRBV12-4
CASGLLTDTQYF
TGTGCCAGCGGCCTCCTGACAGATACGCAGTATTTT
>TRBJ2-2|once|.|TRBV12-5
CASGLTENTGELFF
TGTGCTAGTGGTTTGACAGAAAACACCGGGGAGCTGTTTTTT
>TRBJ2-5|.|.|TRBV5-1
CASSFFGAETQYF
TGCGCCAGCAGCTTCTTTGGAGCAGAGACCCAGTACTTC
>TRBJ2-7|.|.|TRBV28
CASSWGDEQYF
TGTGCCAGCAGTTGGGGGGACGAGCAGTACTTC
>TRBJ1-3|few|.|TRBV30
CAWKRAGNTIYF
TGTGCCTGGAAGAGGGCTGGAAACACCATATATTTT
>TRBJ2-2|once|TRBD2|TRBV18
CASSPPTGTRNTGELFF
TGTGCCAGCTCACCTCCTACCGGGACTAGGAACACCGGGGAGCTGTTTTTT
>TRBJ2-7|.|.|TRBV11-2
CASSLGGSSYEQYF
TGTGCCAGCAGCTTAGGAGGGAGCTCCTACGAGCAGTACTTC
>TRBJ1-1|.|.|TRBV19
CASSMRGRTEAFF
TGTGCCAGTAGTATGCGGGGGAGGACTGAAGCTTTCTTT
>TRBJ2-1|.|.|TRBV6-5
CASSYDGTGEQFF
TGTGCCAGCAGTTACGACGGGACTGGGGAGCAGTTCTTC
>TRBJ1-2|.|.|TRBV5-6
CASSPSGGQGSYGYTF
TGTGCCAGCAGCCCATCGGGTGGGCAGGGGAGCTATGGCTACACCTTC
>TRBJ2-3|.|TRBD2|TRBV4-1
CASSQGGTSGGIDTQYF
TGCGCCAGCAGCCAAGGGGGCACTAGCGGGGGGATTGATACGCAGTATTTT